This T cell receptor (beta chain) was obtained from a study of shared clonotypes between healthy human individuals (dated by TCRdb to the early 2020s). Describing the broader study: A few men and a couple of women, aged 18 to 49 years, made up the cohort. Libraries were prepared and TCR repertoires were sequenced by different laboratories using diverse techniques, in order to increase sequencing depth and limit assay-specific biases. Blood TCR repertoires of roughly five healthy adults were deeply sequenced to estimate repertoire size and the extent of clonotype sharing between individuals. For each donor, three plates each were used for CD4 naive and CD4 memory, two plates were used for CD8 naive, and one plate was used for CD8 memory. Between about 0.8 and 9.5 billion PBMCs per donor were obtained by leukapheresis. Paper-wide results and their limitations: Naive subsets generally had larger estimated clonotype richness than memory subsets. Incomplete sequencing was indicated by rarefaction of sorted-subset datasets, despite the large sequencing depth. Pairwise subsampling led to the expectation that sequencing depth would affect the degree of clonotype sharing among donors. The small number of donors limited the genetic and exposure-history diversity represented. Sampling was restricted to blood, and TCR repertoires in tissue are likely to differ from TCR repertoires in blood. Compared with non-shared clonotypes, clonotypes shared by all four sorted-subset donors had higher generation probabilities. Sharing across several donors was observed for about 4.8% of naive CD4, around 3.5% of naive CD8, roughly 2.4% of memory CD4, and over 0.3% of memory CD8 clonotypes.

Using the deep immunoSEQ assay, multiplex PCR amplified TCR CDR3 regions from genomic DNA. Genomic DNA extracted from each cell subset was distributed evenly over all wells of several immunoSEQ 96-well plates, and each plate served as one replicate. For sorted subsets, around 200 ng genomic DNA, equal to about 30,000 T cell genomes, was loaded into each replicate PCR. Purified libraries were quantified with a Qubit 3.0 fluorometer, sized on a Bioanalyzer 2100, and re-quantified with the KAPA Library Quantification kit. A separate single-read 150-cycle Illumina NextSeq 550 flow cell was used to sequence each immunoSEQ 96-well plate. The authors' analysis ran thus. The immunoSEQ output contained only junctional sequences without quality scores, so filtering could not match that applied to full-length reads. Sequences were annotated with PyIR, a Python wrapper for IgBLAST v1.9, and V/J genes and CDR3 were assigned using IMGT germline references. Reads with weak V/J assignments (E-value above 1e-6), missing CDR3, stop codons, out-of-frame junctions, or ambiguous translated residues were removed. V3J clonotypes were defined as sequences sharing the same inferred V gene, J gene, and CDR3 amino acid sequence. Percentage overlap between repertoires was computed as shared unique clonotypes divided by the size of the smaller repertoire. RTK rarefaction, the Chao1 estimator, and Recon v2.1 estimates of unobserved clonotypes were used to assess repertoire richness. OLGA was used to compute generation probabilities for all TCRbeta clonotypes that the gDNA method yielded from four donors. TCRdb holds this immuneACCESS table with in-frame rearrangements only. Some clones are missing; in checked studies, unresolved V genes explain under half, and the rest has no known cause. That table furnishes V, J and clone size, whereas the DNA furnished D and trimming. The sample profile shows about 2.3 million clones; roughly 93% of them were found once. The ten top clones hold 0.35% to 0.5% of the sample.

Looking up the germline V gene yields CDR1 SGHRS and CDR2 YFSETQ. V is cut by 2 bases and J by 7 bases, and the space between the germline ends is 13 bases. Reading from cysteine to phenylalanine, the CDR3 counts 14 amino acids. The kept DNA is CDR3 alone, 42 bases in frame from the first base. Comment on this clone: Its antigen is currently not known. No per-base quality is available; no much larger clone lies one base away.

The donors were healthy, HIV-negative adults who had no recently reported acute infections or vaccinations. All donors were Caucasian adults living in Nashville, Tennessee, USA. CD4+ T cells were enriched by magnetic negative selection, after which naive cells were positively selected on CD45RA and the negative fraction was taken as the memory subset. Blood was collected by leukapheresis, and PBMCs were isolated by Ficoll-Histopaque density gradient centrifugation and then cryopreserved in liquid nitrogen vapor phase. Purity and quantity of every magnetically sorted T cell population were checked by analytical flow cytometry. Each sorted fraction had its genomic DNA isolated and then quantified by UV absorbance on a Nanodrop 2000c.

The chain links TRBV5-1 with TRBJ2-1, with no reliable assignment of the D segment. The sequence was obtained from a man younger than 35 in good health. Some clones in this sample may be carry-over from other donors' samples. The specimen sequenced was naive CD4+ T cells from PBMCs. The sample's cell subset or site label, decoded: CD45RA+ positively selected. Read as DNA, the sequence is TGCGCCAGCAGCTTAGATGCCCGTATGAATGAGCAGTTCTTC. The resulting protein is CASSLDARMNEQFF.